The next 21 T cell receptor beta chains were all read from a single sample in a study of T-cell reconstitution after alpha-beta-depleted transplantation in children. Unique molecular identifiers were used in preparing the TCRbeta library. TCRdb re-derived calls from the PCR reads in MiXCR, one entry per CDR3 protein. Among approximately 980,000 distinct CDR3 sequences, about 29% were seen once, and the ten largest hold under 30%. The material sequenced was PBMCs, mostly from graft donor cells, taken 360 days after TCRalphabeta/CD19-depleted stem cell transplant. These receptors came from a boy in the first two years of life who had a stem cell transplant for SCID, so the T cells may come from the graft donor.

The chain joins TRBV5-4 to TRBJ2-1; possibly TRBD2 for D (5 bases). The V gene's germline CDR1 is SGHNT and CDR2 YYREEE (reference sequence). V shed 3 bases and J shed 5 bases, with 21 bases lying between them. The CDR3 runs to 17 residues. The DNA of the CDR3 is TGTGCCAGCAGCTGGAATGGACCTTTAGCGAAGAACAATGAGCAGTTCTTC. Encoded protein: CASSWNGPLAKNNEQFF.

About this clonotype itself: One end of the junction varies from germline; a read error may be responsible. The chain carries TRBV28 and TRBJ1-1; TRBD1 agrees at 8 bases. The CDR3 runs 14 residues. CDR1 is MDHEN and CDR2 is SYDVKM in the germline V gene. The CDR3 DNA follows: TGTGCCAGCCGTTTACAGGGGGGCAACACTGAAGCTTTCTTT. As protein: CASRLQGGNTEAFF.

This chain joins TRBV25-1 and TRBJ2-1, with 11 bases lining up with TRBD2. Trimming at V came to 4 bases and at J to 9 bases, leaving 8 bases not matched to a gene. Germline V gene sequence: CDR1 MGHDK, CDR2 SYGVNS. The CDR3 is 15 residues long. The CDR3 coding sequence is TGTGCCAGCAGTGTCCCCGGGACTAGCGGTGGTGAGCAGTTCTTC. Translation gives CASSVPGTSGGEQFF.

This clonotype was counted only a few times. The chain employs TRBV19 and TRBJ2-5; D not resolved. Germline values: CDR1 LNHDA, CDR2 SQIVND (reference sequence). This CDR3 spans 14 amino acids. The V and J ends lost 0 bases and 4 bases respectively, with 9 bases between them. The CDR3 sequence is CASSIEVSVETQYF. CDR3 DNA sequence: TGTGCCAGTAGTATAGAGGTCAGCGTAGAGACCCAGTACTTC.

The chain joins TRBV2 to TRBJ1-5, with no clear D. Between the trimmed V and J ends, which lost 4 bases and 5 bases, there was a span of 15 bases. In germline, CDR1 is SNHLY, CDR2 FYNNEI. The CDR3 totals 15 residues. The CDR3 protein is CASSGAGRLYQPQHF. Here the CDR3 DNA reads TGTGCCAGCAGTGGGGCGGGCAGGTTGTATCAGCCCCAGCATTTT.

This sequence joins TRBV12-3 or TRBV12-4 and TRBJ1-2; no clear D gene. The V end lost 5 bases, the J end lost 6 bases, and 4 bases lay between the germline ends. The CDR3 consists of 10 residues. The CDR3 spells CASSLDGYTF. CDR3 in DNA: TGTGCCAGCAGTCTCGATGGCTACACCTTC.

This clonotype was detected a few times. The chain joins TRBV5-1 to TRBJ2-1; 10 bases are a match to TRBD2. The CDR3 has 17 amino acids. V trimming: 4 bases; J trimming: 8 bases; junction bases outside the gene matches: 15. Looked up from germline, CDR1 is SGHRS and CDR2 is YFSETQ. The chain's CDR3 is CASSRLPGTSVIYEQFF. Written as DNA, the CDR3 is TGCGCCAGCAGCCGTTTGCCCGGGACTAGCGTTATCTATGAGCAGTTCTTC.

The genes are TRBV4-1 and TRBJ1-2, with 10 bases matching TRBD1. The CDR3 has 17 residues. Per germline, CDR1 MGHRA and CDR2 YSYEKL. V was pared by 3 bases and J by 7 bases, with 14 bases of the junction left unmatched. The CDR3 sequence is CASSHARGTGVGVGYTF. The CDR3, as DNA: TGCGCCAGCAGCCACGCCCGTGGGACAGGGGTCGGGGTTGGCTACACCTTC.

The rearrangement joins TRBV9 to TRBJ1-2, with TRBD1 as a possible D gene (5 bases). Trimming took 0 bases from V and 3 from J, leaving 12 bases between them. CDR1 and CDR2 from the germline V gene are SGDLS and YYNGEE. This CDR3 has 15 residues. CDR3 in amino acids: CASSVGVGTDYGYTF. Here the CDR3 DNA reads TGTGCCAGCAGCGTAGGGGTGGGGACGGACTATGGCTACACCTTC.

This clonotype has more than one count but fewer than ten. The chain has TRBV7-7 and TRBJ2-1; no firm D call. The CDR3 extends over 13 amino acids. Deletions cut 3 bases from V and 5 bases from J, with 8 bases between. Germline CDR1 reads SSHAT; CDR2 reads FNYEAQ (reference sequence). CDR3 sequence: CASSFRNHNEQFF. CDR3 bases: TGTGCCAGCAGCTTCCGAAATCACAATGAGCAGTTCTTC.

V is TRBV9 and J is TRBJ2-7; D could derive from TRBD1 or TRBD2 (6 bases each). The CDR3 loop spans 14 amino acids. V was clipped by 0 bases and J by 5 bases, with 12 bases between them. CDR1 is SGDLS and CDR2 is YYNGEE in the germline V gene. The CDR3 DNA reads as TGTGCCAGCAGCGTAGCGGGGGCCACAAACGAGCAGTACTTC. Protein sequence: CASSVAGATNEQYF.

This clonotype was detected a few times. CDR3 in amino acids: CASSLEPPGQGSTGELFF. CDR3 nucleotides: TGCGCCAGCAGCTTGGAACCTCCGGGACAGGGGAGCACCGGGGAGCTGTTTTTT. This chain joins TRBV5-1 and TRBJ2-2; 10 positions agree with TRBD1. Germline-derived CDR1 and CDR2 are SGHRS and YFSETQ. The CDR3 covers 18 residues. With 0 bases clipped from V and 4 bases from J, the junction kept 9 bases outside the gene matches.

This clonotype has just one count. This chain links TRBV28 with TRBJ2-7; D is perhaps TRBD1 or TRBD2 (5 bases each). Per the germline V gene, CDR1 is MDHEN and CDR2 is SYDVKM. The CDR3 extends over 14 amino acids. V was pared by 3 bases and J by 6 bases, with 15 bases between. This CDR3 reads CASSLGVPTAEQYF. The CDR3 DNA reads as TGTGCCAGCAGTTTGGGGGTGCCTACGGCCGAGCAGTACTTC. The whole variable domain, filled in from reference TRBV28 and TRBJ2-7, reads DVKVTQSSRYLVKRTGEKVFLECVQDMDHENMFWYRQDPGLGLRLIYFSYDVKMKEKGDIPEGYSVSREKKERFSLILESASTNQTSMYLCASSLGVPTAEQYFGPGTRLTVT.

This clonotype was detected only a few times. Here the CDR3 reads CASSPHRDPGTQYF. CDR3 DNA sequence: TGTGCCAGCAGCCCTCACAGGGACCCGGGGACCCAGTACTTC. The chain recombines TRBV7-9 with TRBJ2-5, with D tentatively TRBD1 (6 bases). CDR1 is SEHNR and CDR2 is FQNEAQ in the germline V gene (reference sequence). The V end lost 5 bases, the J end lost 7 bases, and 17 bases lay between the germline ends. The CDR3 spans 14 residues.

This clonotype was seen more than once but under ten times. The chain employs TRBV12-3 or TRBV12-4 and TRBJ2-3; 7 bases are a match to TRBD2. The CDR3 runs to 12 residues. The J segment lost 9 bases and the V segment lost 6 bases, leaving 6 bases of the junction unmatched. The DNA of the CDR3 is TGTGCCAGCAGATCTGGCGGGGGAACGCAGTATTTT. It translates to CASRSGGGTQYF.

CDR3 nucleotide sequence: TGTGCCAGCAGTTACTCCCGACTGCCCTACAATGAGCAGTTCTTC. This encodes CASSYSRLPYNEQFF. V usage is TRBV6-5 and J usage is TRBJ2-1; D not certain. Per the germline V gene, CDR1 is MNHEY and CDR2 is SVGAGI. Trimming removed 0 bases at V and 2 bases at J, with 8 bases between. CDR3 length equals 15 residues.

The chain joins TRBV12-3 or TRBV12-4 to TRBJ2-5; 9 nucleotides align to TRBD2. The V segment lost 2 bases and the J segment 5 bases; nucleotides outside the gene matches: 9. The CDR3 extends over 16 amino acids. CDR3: CASSLRRGGSAETQYF. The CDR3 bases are TGTGCCAGCAGTTTACGGCGGGGGGGCAGCGCGGAGACCCAGTACTTC.

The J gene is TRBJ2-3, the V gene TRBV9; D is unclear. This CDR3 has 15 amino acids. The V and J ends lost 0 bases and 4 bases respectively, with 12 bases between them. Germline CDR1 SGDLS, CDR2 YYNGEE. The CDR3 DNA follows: TGTGCCAGCAGCGTAGAAAGTCTAGTAGCAGATACGCAGTATTTT. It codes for CASSVESLVADTQYF.

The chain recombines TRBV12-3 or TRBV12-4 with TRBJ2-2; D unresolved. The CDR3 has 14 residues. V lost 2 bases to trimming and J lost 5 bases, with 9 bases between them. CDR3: CASSLWASTGELFF. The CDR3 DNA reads TGTGCCAGCAGTTTATGGGCTTCGACCGGGGAGCTGTTTTTT.

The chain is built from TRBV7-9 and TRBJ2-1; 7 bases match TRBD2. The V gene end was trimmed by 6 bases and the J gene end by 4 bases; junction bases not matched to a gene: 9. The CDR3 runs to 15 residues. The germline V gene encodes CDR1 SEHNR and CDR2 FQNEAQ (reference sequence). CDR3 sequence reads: CASSWGGRGYNEQFF. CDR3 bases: TGTGCCAGCAGTTGGGGGGGTCGGGGGTACAATGAGCAGTTCTTC.

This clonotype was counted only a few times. The CDR3 nucleotides are TGTGCCAGCAGTTCTTACAGGGGGCCGGGCAATGAGCAGTTCTTC. Encoded protein: CASSSYRGPGNEQFF. V gene TRBV12-3 or TRBV12-4 combines with J gene TRBJ2-1; 9 nucleotides match TRBD1. CDR3 size: 15 residues. J was trimmed by 6 bases and V by 4 bases; bases with no gene match: 7.